The present entry profiles one T cell receptor beta chain with its context. This clone was recorded once. Its target antigen remains unknown. No quality values exist for individual bases; no much larger clone is one base distant. The time point label for this specimen denotes: cycle 1 day 1 (C1D1), immediately before nivolumab initiation. Every trial patient had relapsed following autologous stem cell transplantation, and prior brentuximab vedotin exposure was what differed among cohorts A, B and C. A total of fewer than 65 patients with relapsed/refractory classical Hodgkin lymphoma made up the trial cohort, and each patient's best overall response was complete response, partial response or progressive disease. In the multi-cohort phase II CheckMate 205 trial, trial patients received single-agent nivolumab. An independent review committee assessed best overall response by applying the 2007 International Working Group response criteria. Trial PBMCs were obtained immediately prior to nivolumab initiation (C1D1) and on therapy at cycle 2 day 1 and cycle 4 day 1. After peripheral blood was drawn into 8 mL Vacutainer Cell Preparation Tubes, PBMCs were isolated by centrifugation and then cryopreserved.

Counted from cysteine to phenylalanine, this CDR3 has 14 amino acids. Only the CDR3 DNA stays, 42 bases, in frame from base 1. Taken from the germline V gene, the CDR1 and CDR2 loops are MGHDK and SYGVNS. Trimming at the junction amounts to 6 bases on V and 4 bases on J, and the germline ends lie 15 bases apart. This sample was included in a study of PD-1 blockade in classical Hodgkin lymphoma (dated by TCRdb to 2020 to 2021). Describing the broader study: Nivolumab dosing was 3 mg/kg intravenously every 2 weeks, continuing until either disease progression or unacceptable toxicity. To define a peripheral blood immune signature of response to PD-1 blockade in classical Hodgkin lymphoma, the study combined TCR beta sequencing with CyTOF.

The Qiagen DNeasy kit was used to extract genomic DNA from unsorted PBMCs and from the negatively selected CD4+ and CD8+ fractions. Using primers that anneal to V and J segments, immunoSEQ multiplex PCR amplified the TCR beta CDR3 regions. A synthetic immune receptor repertoire was used to minimize amplification bias, and any remaining bias was removed computationally after sequencing. Per the original workflow: Custom Python scripts were used to quantify repertoire diversity as the Shannon entropy index. Unsorted, CD4+ and CD8+ repertoires were examined separately, except in combined analyses, for which CD4+ and CD8+ sequences were merged in silico. Clonal expansion was defined as at least a 2-fold frequency increase after treatment relative to C1D1, with a pseudocount of 0.5 for undetected baseline clones. Clones with 0 or 1 copy at C1D1 were classified as singleton clones, and clones with 2 or more copies were classified as non-singleton clones. By matching protein sequences in sorted samples from the same patient, clones expanded in unsorted samples were annotated as CD4+, CD8+ or unknown. Wilcoxon tests on paired samples were used to test changes in diversity from C1D1 to C4D1. In TCRdb, the immuneACCESS table is reduced to in-frame sequences with V and J assigned. These tables do not hold every clone; where another copy was compared, an unresolved V gene accounts for under half, and the others remain unexplained. V and J calls and clone size are as listed in that table; D and trimming were resolved from the DNA. The sample table contains about 76,000 clones; only one count was recorded for 75% to 90% of them. The top ten hold approximately 22% of the sample.

Results the study describes overall, beyond this receptor: The study was restricted to a single clinical trial cohort, and the causes of repertoire differences, possibly disease activity or prior therapy, were left undefined. Lower diversity was seen in patients whose nivolumab began less than 1 year after ASCT, and these patients were left out of later analyses so that immune reconstitution would not confound the results. Baseline TCR diversity was reported to be lower in newly diagnosed patients than in healthy donors, and even lower in relapsed/refractory patients. Baseline diversity similar to that of newly diagnosed patients was observed in trial patients achieving complete response, whereas significantly lower diversity was observed in partial responders and progressors. A significant rise by C4D1 was seen in CD4+ but not CD8+ TCR diversity (p=0.0027 vs p=0.16), with the rise being most apparent in complete responders (p=0.02).

The receptor's source is a human donor with classical Hodgkin lymphoma. The sample was peripheral blood mononuclear cells (PBMCs), taken at baseline. The chain links TRBV25-1 with TRBJ1-1, and the D gene may be TRBD1, 6 bases matching. The DNA reads as follows: TGTGCCAGCAGGGGGGCCCGCGAAGGCACTGAAGCTTTCTTT. Its translation is CASRGAREGTEAFF.